The 30 T cell receptor beta chains below come from one sample, sequenced in a study of regulatory T cells in long-lasting Graves disease. The sample's time point: persistent/refractory GD, antithyroid drugs over 5 years with positive TRAb. From RNA extracted from PBMCs, the TCR library was made. Library construction for TCR beta used iRepertoire HTBI primers and Arm-PCR of CDR3 regions. TCRdb passed the multiplex PCR reads through MiXCR, listing each CDR3 protein once. The data show 650,000 to 700,000 distinct CDR3 sequences, about 32% seen once. This specimen was peripheral blood mononuclear cells (PBMCs), taken when the disease was refractory, from a patient treated with antithyroid drugs. Source of these receptors: a female donor with Graves disease.

This chain connects TRBV28 to TRBJ2-3; D uncertain. Trimming shortened V by 4 bases and J by 5 bases, and 16 bases separated the two germline ends. From germline, CDR1 is MDHEN and CDR2 SYDVKM. The CDR3 length is 15 residues. The CDR3 DNA reads TGTGCCAGCAGTTACCGGATCCTCACCCAAGATACGCAGTATTTT. The encoded protein is CASSYRILTQDTQYF.

This clonotype was seen repeatedly, ten times or more. J is TRBJ2-5 and V is TRBV28, with D perhaps matching TRBD2 (5 bases). CDR1 is MDHEN and CDR2 is SYDVKM in the germline V gene. Trimming stripped 3 bases from V and 5 bases from J, with 19 bases between. There are 16 residues in the CDR3. The CDR3 here is CASSFSRAEVHETQYF. The CDR3 DNA follows: TGTGCCAGCAGTTTTAGTAGAGCGGAGGTCCACGAGACCCAGTACTTC.

This clonotype was observed at least ten times. The gene calls are TRBV12-3 or TRBV12-4 and TRBJ1-5; D remains unclear. V dropped 1 base and J dropped 5 bases, with 12 bases sitting between them. This CDR3 region has 15 residues. The CDR3 coding sequence is TGTGCCAGCAGTTTAGAAAGCAGGCTTCATCAGCCCCAGCATTTT. It encodes CASSLESRLHQPQHF.

V is TRBV14 and J is TRBJ2-5; D is perhaps TRBD2 (6 bases). This CDR3 contains 14 residues. Germline CDR1 is SGHDN and CDR2 is FVKESK. Trimming removed 5 bases from V and 3 bases from J, with 13 bases in between. The CDR3 DNA reads as TGTGCCAGCAGCAAAACGGGGGAGGAAGAGACCCAGTACTTC. As protein: CASSKTGEEETQYF.

This clonotype was counted many times. The CDR3 DNA sequence: TGTGCCAGCAGTGGAGGGCCTGGACAGCCCCAGCATTTT. It is translated as CASSGGPGQPQHF. The rearrangement links TRBV2 to TRBJ1-5; D is uncertain. This CDR3 spans 13 amino acids. The germline V gene encodes CDR1 SNHLY and CDR2 FYNNEI. V was shortened by 4 bases and J by 7 bases, with 11 bases between the two germline ends.

J is TRBJ2-7 and V is TRBV10-1, with 9 bases matching TRBD2. This CDR3 comprises 13 residues. Germline V gene sequence: CDR1 WNHNN, CDR2 SYGVQD (reference sequence). V shed 9 bases and J 6 bases; nucleotides not matched to a gene: 9. The CDR3 protein is CASSAGGLTEQYF. The CDR3 nucleotides are TGCGCCAGTTCAGCGGGAGGTCTAACCGAGCAGTACTTC.

The chain employs TRBV9 and TRBJ1-4, with 7 bases fitting TRBD1. Germline V gene lookup returns CDR1 SGDLS and CDR2 YYNGEE. The CDR3 contains 15 residues. The V gene end was trimmed by 0 bases and the J gene end by 7 bases; junction bases not matched to a gene: 6. CDR3 residues: CASSVDEGAREKLFF. CDR3 nucleotides: TGTGCCAGCAGCGTAGACGAGGGGGCGCGTGAAAAACTGTTTTTT.

This chain connects TRBV7-6 to TRBJ2-4, with D tentatively TRBD1 or TRBD2 (5 bases each). Germline V gives CDR1 SGHVS, CDR2 FNYEAQ. The CDR3 covers 17 residues. Trimming shortened V by 4 bases and J by 1 base, and 17 bases separated the two germline ends. The CDR3 reads CASSSGLGESAKNIQYF. The CDR3 nucleotides are TGTGCCAGCAGCTCGGGGTTGGGGGAGAGCGCCAAAAACATTCAGTACTTC.

This clonotype was observed a handful of times. This chain joins TRBV7-9 and TRBJ1-4; no definite D call. V dropped 4 bases and J dropped 5 bases, with 11 bases sitting between them. Germline loops: CDR1 SEHNR, CDR2 FQNEAQ (reference sequence). The CDR3 runs 14 residues. The CDR3 DNA follows: TGTGCCAGCAGCTCCCTGGGGAGGAATGAAAAACTGTTTTTT. This codes for CASSSLGRNEKLFF.

Points on this clonotype: A junction boundary mismatches the germline segment, possibly from a read error. The rearrangement links TRBV6-1 to TRBJ1-1; a possible D gene is TRBD1 (5 bases). CDR1 and CDR2 (germline): MNHNS, SASEGT. This CDR3 is 11 amino acids long. CDR3 sequence: CPSRQNGGAFF. CDR3 bases: TGTCCCAGCAGACAGAACGGGGGGGCTTTCTTT.

This clonotype has at least ten counts. V gene TRBV12-3 or TRBV12-4 combines with J gene TRBJ1-1; D is unclear. The CDR3 has 13 amino acids. With 7 bases removed from V and 10 bases from J, the gap between germline ends came to 19 bases. The CDR3 sequence: CASTNEAPDRAFF. CDR3 DNA sequence: TGTGCCAGCACCAACGAGGCTCCCGATAGAGCTTTCTTT.

J is TRBJ1-1 and V is TRBV19, with a tentative D call TRBD1 (5 bases). Per germline, CDR1 LNHDA and CDR2 SQIVND (reference sequence). V was cut by 5 bases and J by 3 bases, with 13 bases left in between. The CDR3 extends over 14 amino acids. The CDR3 DNA reads as TGTGCCAGTAGTGGGGGGAGGTCGTACACTGAAGCTTTCTTT. It encodes CASSGGRSYTEAFF.

The rearrangement uses TRBV20-1 and TRBJ1-1; D is unclear. Germline V lookup: CDR1 DFQATT, CDR2 SNEGSKA (reference sequence). The V and J ends lost 6 bases and 6 bases respectively, with 17 bases between them. The CDR3 is made up of 13 amino acids. CDR3: CSAKRVSLAEAFF. The CDR3 bases are TGCAGTGCGAAGAGGGTTTCTTTGGCTGAAGCTTTCTTT.

The chain uses TRBV20-1 and TRBJ1-5; D is perhaps TRBD1 (6 bases). The CDR3 runs to 20 residues. V was clipped by 0 bases and J by 0 bases, with 24 bases between them. Looked up from germline, CDR1 is DFQATT and CDR2 is SNEGSKA (reference sequence). This chain's CDR3 is CSARDFYPGTQGYSNQPQHF. Here the CDR3 DNA reads TGCAGTGCTAGAGATTTCTACCCGGGAACACAGGGCTATAGCAATCAGCCCCAGCATTTT.

This clonotype was detected many times. This rearrangement joins TRBV12-3 or TRBV12-4 to TRBJ2-5, with 8 bases lining up with TRBD1. The CDR3 is 14 residues long. V lost 9 bases, J lost 3 bases, and 9 bases stayed unmatched. The CDR3, as DNA: TGTGCCAGTACCTGGGCAGGGGGCAAAGAGACCCAGTACTTC. As protein: CASTWAGGKETQYF.

This chain uses TRBV29-1 with TRBJ2-7, with unresolved D. Trimming removed 1 base at V and 0 bases at J, with 13 bases between. Germline assignment: CDR1 SQVTM and CDR2 ANQGSEA. The CDR3 length is 15 residues. DNA of the CDR3: TGCAGCGTTGAAGGTGGGGATCTGAGCTCCTACGAGCAGTACTTC. It codes for CSVEGGDLSSYEQYF.

This clonotype was recorded a few times. The chain has TRBV27 and TRBJ2-2; possibly TRBD1 or TRBD2 for D (6 bases each). The CDR3 covers 16 residues. V was pared by 4 bases and J by 3 bases, with 15 bases between. The V gene's germline CDR1 is MNHEY and CDR2 SMNVEV (reference sequence). CDR3 bases: TGTGCCAGCAGTTGGGCGGGACAAGGGTACACCGGGGAGCTGTTTTTT. Amino acid sequence: CASSWAGQGYTGELFF.

The sample holds a few counts of this clonotype. The CDR3 region has the DNA TGTGCCAGCATGGGGACAGGGCCTCAGCCCCAGCATTTT. Its protein is CASMGTGPQPQHF. The chain employs TRBV28 and TRBJ1-5, with 9 bases lining up with TRBD1. The CDR3 runs to 13 residues. Looked up from germline, CDR1 is MDHEN and CDR2 is SYDVKM. V dropped 7 bases and J dropped 6; count of bases not matched to a gene: 4.

The table lists this clonotype with a few counts. The CDR3 region has the DNA TGTGCCGCCCAACCGAGGGCTAGCGGGAGGGGAGAGGTCTACGAGCAGTACTTC. Amino acid sequence: CAAQPRASGRGEVYEQYF. The chain employs TRBV10-3 and TRBJ2-7; TRBD2 aligns across 12 bases. Trimming cost V 11 bases and J 3 bases; bases outside gene matches: 20. The CDR3 has 18 residues. Germline CDR1 is ENHRY and CDR2 is SYGVKD.

The chain uses TRBV5-1 and TRBJ2-7, with D hard to call. This CDR3 contains 15 residues. The germline gives CDR1 SGHRS, CDR2 YFSETQ. V was trimmed by 1 base and J by 1 base, leaving 12 bases between them. DNA of the CDR3: TGCGCCAGCAGCTTGCGTGGCTTGGAGTCCTACGAGCAGTACTTC. It specifies CASSLRGLESYEQYF.

About this clonotype itself: The junction departs from the called germline gene at one end, perhaps through a read error. The chain joins TRBV5-1 to TRBJ1-2; TRBD1 aligns across 9 bases. CDR3 size: 17 residues. Germline assignment: CDR1 SGHRS and CDR2 YFSETQ. CDR3: CASSSEGTGIANYDYTF. The CDR3 nucleotides are TGCGCCAGCAGCTCCGAAGGGACAGGGATAGCTAACTATGACTACACCTTC. Drawing the rest from reference TRBV5-1 and TRBJ1-2, the complete variable domain is KAGVTQTPRYLIKTRGQQVTLSCSPISGHRSVSWYQQTPGQGLQFLFEYFSETQRNKGNFPGRFSGRQFSNSRSEMNVSTLELGDSALYLCASSSEGTGIANYDYTFGSGTRLTVV.

This clonotype has more than one count but fewer than ten. CDR3 in DNA: TGTGCCAGCAGCCAACCGGGATCCACCTACGAGCAGTACTTC. Translated: CASSQPGSTYEQYF. The V call is TRBV3-1, the J call TRBJ2-7, with D possibly being TRBD2 (5 bases). The CDR3 extends over 14 amino acids. Trimming left V 2 bases short and J 2 bases short, with 10 bases between. Germline assignment: CDR1 LGHDT and CDR2 YNNKEL (reference sequence).

With respect to this clonotype: This clone may be a read error of a much larger clone one base away. The J gene is TRBJ2-7, the V gene TRBV2; D call uncertain. Germline assignment: CDR1 SNHLY and CDR2 FYNNEI. The CDR3 runs 13 residues. Trimming left V 0 bases short and J 3 bases short, with 6 bases between. In DNA, the CDR3 is TGTGCCAGCAGTGAAGCAGTGAACTACGAGCAGTACTTC. Protein product: CASSEAVNYEQYF.

This clonotype has just a few counts. V is TRBV27 and J is TRBJ1-1; D call uncertain. V was clipped by 5 bases and J by 0 bases, with 19 bases between them. The CDR3 is 17 residues long. Germline loops: CDR1 MNHEY, CDR2 SMNVEV (reference sequence). This chain's CDR3 is CASSPAPPLRMNTEAFF. The DNA of the CDR3 is TGTGCCAGCAGTCCCGCACCCCCTCTAAGAATGAACACTGAAGCTTTCTTT.

Only one count was recorded for this clonotype. The chain employs TRBV3-1 and TRBJ2-7; TRBD2 matches 8 bases. The CDR3 totals 15 residues. Germline V gene data show CDR1 as LGHDT and CDR2 as YNNKEL (reference sequence). The J segment lost 6 bases and the V segment lost 2 bases, leaving 9 bases of the junction unmatched. The CDR3 loop reads CASSQNPRGGSEQYF. The DNA of the CDR3 is TGTGCCAGCAGCCAAAACCCCCGGGGGGGTAGCGAGCAGTACTTC.

V usage is TRBV27 and J usage is TRBJ2-1, with D unclear. Germline-derived CDR1 and CDR2 are MNHEY and SMNVEV (reference sequence). Deletions cut 6 bases from V and 4 bases from J, with 13 bases between. This CDR3 has 14 residues. As DNA, the CDR3 is TGTGCCAGCAGAACCAGAGGATCTTACAATGAGCAGTTCTTC. Its translation is CASRTRGSYNEQFF.

The chain links TRBV6-1 to TRBJ2-1, with D perhaps TRBD1 or TRBD2 (5 bases each). Trimming stripped 8 bases from V and 1 base from J, with 9 bases between. Germline V CDR1 and CDR2: MNHNS, SASEGT. The CDR3 has 13 amino acids. CDR3 loop: CASRGVSYNEQFF. The CDR3 coding sequence is TGTGCCAGCCGAGGGGTTTCCTACAATGAGCAGTTCTTC.

The genes are TRBV20-1 and TRBJ2-5, with D perhaps TRBD2 (5 bases). The germline V and J ends were trimmed by 3 bases and 5 bases, with 16 bases remaining between them. The CDR3 contains 14 residues. Germline-derived CDR1 and CDR2 are DFQATT and SNEGSKA (reference sequence). CDR3 sequence: CSASAGLGGETQYF. In DNA form, the CDR3 reads TGCAGTGCTAGCGCGGGCCTCGGCGGGGAGACCCAGTACTTC.

This clonotype was detected a few times. This rearrangement joins TRBV20-1 to TRBJ2-7, with D perhaps matching TRBD1 (6 bases). Trimming shortened V by 5 bases and J by 0 bases, and 17 bases separated the two germline ends. The CDR3 loop spans 15 amino acids. Germline loops: CDR1 DFQATT, CDR2 SNEGSKA (reference sequence). CDR3 residues: CSASKGTRSSYEQYF. The CDR3 nucleotides read TGCAGTGCTTCTAAGGGGACACGAAGCTCCTACGAGCAGTACTTC.

This clonotype was observed a handful of times. The CDR3 nucleotides read TGTGCCAGCAGCCCCAACGGAGAAGACTATGGCTACACCTTC. Its protein is CASSPNGEDYGYTF. V is TRBV7-9 and J is TRBJ1-2; D not certain. The CDR3 is made up of 14 amino acids. Between the trimmed V and J ends, which lost 5 bases and 3 bases, there was a span of 13 bases. Germline V gives CDR1 SEHNR, CDR2 FQNEAQ (reference sequence). The full variable domain, in which reference TRBV7-9 and TRBJ1-2 provide the parts outside the CDR3, is DTGVSQNPRHKITKRGQNVTFRCDPISEHNRLYWYRQTLGQGPEFLTYFQNEAQLEKSRLLSDRFSAERPKGSFSTLEIQRTEQGDSAMYLCASSPNGEDYGYTFGSGTRLTVV.